This T cell receptor (beta chain) was observed in a study of response to subunit inactivated influenza vaccine. Study outcomes and limitations: Each seasonal influenza vaccination recruits few new T cells, the authors suggested.

TCRdb used MiXCR to reprocess the RT-PCR reads, holding one entry per CDR3 protein. The sample yields 550,000 to 600,000 distinct CDR3 sequences, 12% seen once. This clonotype was seen ten or more times. Its antigen is not identified. CDR1 and CDR2 from the germline V gene are MNHEY and SMNVEV (reference sequence). CDR3 length: 18 amino acids. The ends were cut back, 5 bases at V and 0 bases at J, with 23 bases in the middle. The chain recombines TRBV27 with TRBJ2-7; a possible D gene is TRBD1 (6 bases). The input for sequencing was PBMCs from blood, taken on the day of vaccination. The sequence was obtained from a man aged 45-60 years who received an inactivated influenza vaccine. The DNA for the CDR3 is TGTGCCAGCAGTCCACAACGGCCCGGGACACCTTACTCCTACGAGCAGTACTTC. This translates into CASSPQRPGTPYSYEQYF.